One T cell receptor beta chain is described in this entry. No antigen is known for it. Trimming stripped 0 bases from V and 4 bases from J, with 12 bases between. The CDR3 spans 15 residues. From germline, CDR1 is MGHRA and CDR2 YSYEKL. Data came from immunoSEQ multiplex PCR; TCRdb stores just in-frame clones and leaves some out. The sample gives roughly 500,000 clones, 80% to 90% of which show up once; over 2.5% is in the top ten. As for treatment: 19 received Ad26.COV2.S at low or high dose, single or two shots; several received placebo; per-sample allocation not given. All samples were drawn on day 63, counting from the first vaccine or placebo injection. The sample belongs to a study of Ad26.COV2.S vaccination and SARS-CoV-2 variants. About the research overall: A participant enrolled in the COV1001 Ad26.COV2.S trial arm provided the sample. Intramuscularly, Ad26.COV2.S was given either once or twice, 56 days apart. Whole-study results and caveats: The TCR-based breadth and depth measures might underestimate overall T cell responses. Recipients of vaccine and of placebo showed similar breadth of their non-spike TCR repertoires.

This sequence originates from a person between 18 and 65 years old who received the Ad26.COV2.S COVID-19 vaccine or a placebo. Material: peripheral blood, obtained in a trial of Ad26.COV2.S vaccine versus placebo. This chain uses TRBV4-1 with TRBJ2-5; TRBD1 is a possible D gene (5 bases). In nucleotides, the CDR3 is TGCGCCAGCAGCCAAGAGGGGCAGTGGGGAGAGACCCAGTACTTC. Its protein is CASSQEGQWGETQYF.